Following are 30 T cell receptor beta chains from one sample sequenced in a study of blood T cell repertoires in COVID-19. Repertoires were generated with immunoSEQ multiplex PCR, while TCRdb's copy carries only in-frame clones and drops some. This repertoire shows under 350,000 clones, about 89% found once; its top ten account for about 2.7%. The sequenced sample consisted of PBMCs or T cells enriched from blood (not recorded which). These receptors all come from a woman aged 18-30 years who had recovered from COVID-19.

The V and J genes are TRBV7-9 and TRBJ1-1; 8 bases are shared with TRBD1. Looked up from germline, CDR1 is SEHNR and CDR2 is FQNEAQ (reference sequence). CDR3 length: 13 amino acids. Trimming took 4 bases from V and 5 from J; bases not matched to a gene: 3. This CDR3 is CASSSDRVTEAFF. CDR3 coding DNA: TGTGCCAGCAGCTCGGACAGGGTGACTGAAGCTTTCTTT.

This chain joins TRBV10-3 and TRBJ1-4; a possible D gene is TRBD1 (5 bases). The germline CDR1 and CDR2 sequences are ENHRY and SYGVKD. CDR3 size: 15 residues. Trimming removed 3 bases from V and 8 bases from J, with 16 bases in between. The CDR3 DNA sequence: TGTGCCATCAGTGACTCCGGAGGGGCAGGGGAAAAACTGTTTTTT. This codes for CAISDSGGAGEKLFF.

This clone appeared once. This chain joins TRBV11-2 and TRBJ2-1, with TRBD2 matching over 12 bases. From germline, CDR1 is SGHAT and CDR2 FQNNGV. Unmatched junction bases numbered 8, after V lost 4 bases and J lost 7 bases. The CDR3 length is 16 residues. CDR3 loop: CASSSTRLAGVNEQFF. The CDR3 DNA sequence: TGTGCCAGCAGCTCGACCCGACTAGCGGGAGTAAATGAGCAGTTCTTC.

CDR3 loop: CASSYRQSPVGYTF. CDR3 sequence (DNA): TGTGCCAGTAGTTATAGACAGTCTCCAGTTGGCTACACCTTC. This chain connects TRBV19 to TRBJ1-2; tentatively, D is TRBD1 (5 bases). Germline V gene data show CDR1 as LNHDA and CDR2 as SQIVND (reference sequence). V lost 5 bases, J lost 7 bases, and 17 bases lay in between. The CDR3 extends over 14 amino acids.

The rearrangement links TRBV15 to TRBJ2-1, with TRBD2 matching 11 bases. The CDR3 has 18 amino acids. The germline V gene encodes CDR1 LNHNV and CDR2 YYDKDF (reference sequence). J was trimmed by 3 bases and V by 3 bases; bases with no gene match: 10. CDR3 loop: CATSRLLAGGPIYNEQFF. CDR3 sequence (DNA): TGTGCCACCAGCAGGCTTTTAGCGGGAGGGCCTATCTACAATGAGCAGTTCTTC.

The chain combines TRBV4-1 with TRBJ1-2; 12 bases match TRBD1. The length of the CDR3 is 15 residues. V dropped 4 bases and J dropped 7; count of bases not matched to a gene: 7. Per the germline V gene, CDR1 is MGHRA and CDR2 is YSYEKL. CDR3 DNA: TGCGCCAGCAGCCTCCAACCGGGACAGGGGGCTGGCTACACCTTC. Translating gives CASSLQPGQGAGYTF.

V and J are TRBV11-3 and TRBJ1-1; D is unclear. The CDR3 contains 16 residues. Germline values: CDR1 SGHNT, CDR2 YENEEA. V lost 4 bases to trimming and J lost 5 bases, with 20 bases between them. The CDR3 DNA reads TGTGCCAGCAGCTCCCCGAGACGACCGGGTGGGACTGAAGCTTTCTTT. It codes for CASSSPRRPGGTEAFF.

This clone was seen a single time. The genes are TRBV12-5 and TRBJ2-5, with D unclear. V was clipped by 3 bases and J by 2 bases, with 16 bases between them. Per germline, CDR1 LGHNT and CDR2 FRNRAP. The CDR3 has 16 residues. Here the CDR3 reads CASGFSPSPGQETQYF. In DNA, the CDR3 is TGTGCTAGTGGTTTTTCCCCATCCCCCGGGCAAGAGACCCAGTACTTC.

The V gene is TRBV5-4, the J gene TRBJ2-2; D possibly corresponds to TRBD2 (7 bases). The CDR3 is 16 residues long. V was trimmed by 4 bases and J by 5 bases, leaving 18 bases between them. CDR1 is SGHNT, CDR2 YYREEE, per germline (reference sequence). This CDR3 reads CASSPGGRAGTGELFF. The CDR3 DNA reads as TGTGCCAGCAGCCCGGGGGGCAGGGCAGGGACCGGGGAGCTGTTTTTT.

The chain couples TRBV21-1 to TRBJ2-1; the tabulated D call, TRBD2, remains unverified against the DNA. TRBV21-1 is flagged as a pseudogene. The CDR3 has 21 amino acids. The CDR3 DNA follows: TGTGCCAGCAGCAAAGTGGAGGGACTAGCGGGGTATCATGACTCCTACAATGAGCAGTTCTTC. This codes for CASSKVEGLAGYHDSYNEQFF.

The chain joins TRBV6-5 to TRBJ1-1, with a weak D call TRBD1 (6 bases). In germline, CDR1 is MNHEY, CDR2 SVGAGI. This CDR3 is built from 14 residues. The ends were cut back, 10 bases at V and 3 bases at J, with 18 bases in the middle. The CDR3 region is CAIPGTLLDTEAFF. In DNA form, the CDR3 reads TGTGCCATTCCCGGGACATTGCTCGACACTGAAGCTTTCTTT.

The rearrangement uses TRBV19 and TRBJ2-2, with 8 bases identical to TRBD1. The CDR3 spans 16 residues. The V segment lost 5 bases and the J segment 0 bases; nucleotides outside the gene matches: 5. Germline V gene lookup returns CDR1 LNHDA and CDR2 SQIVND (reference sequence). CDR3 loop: CASSQGQGSNTGELFF. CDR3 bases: TGTGCCAGTAGTCAAGGACAGGGCTCGAACACCGGGGAGCTGTTTTTT.

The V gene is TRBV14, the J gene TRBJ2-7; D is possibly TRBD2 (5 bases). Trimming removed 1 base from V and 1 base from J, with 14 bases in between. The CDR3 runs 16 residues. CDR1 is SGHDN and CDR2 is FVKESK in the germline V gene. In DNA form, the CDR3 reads TGTGCCAGCAGCCAAGGGTCGCTAGCTGTATCCTACGAGCAGTACTTC. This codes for CASSQGSLAVSYEQYF.

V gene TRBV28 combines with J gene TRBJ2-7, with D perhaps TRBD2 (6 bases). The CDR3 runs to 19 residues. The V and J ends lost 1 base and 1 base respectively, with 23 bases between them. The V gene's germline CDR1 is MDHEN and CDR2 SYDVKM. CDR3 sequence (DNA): TGTGCCAGCAGTTTATACATCGGAGCAGGGCGGGGCCGATCCTACGAGCAGTACTTC. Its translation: CASSLYIGAGRGRSYEQYF. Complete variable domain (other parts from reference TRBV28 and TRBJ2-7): DVKVTQSSRYLVKRTGEKVFLECVQDMDHENMFWYRQDPGLGLRLIYFSYDVKMKEKGDIPEGYSVSREKKERFSLILESASTNQTSMYLCASSLYIGAGRGRSYEQYFGPGTRLTVT.

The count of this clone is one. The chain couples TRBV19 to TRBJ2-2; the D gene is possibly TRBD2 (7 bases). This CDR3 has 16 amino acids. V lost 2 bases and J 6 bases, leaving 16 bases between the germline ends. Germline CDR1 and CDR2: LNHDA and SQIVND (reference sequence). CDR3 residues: CASSIWGGSVPGELFF. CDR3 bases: TGTGCCAGTAGTATATGGGGGGGCAGCGTCCCCGGGGAGCTGTTTTTT.

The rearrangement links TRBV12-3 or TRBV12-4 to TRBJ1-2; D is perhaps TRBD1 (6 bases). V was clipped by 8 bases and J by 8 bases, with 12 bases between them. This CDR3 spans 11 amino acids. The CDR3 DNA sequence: TGTGCCAGCGCCACAGGGTCGGGCTACACCTTC. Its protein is CASATGSGYTF.

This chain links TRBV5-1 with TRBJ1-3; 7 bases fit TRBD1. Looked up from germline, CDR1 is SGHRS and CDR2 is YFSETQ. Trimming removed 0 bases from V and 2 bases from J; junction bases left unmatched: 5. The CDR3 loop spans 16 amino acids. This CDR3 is CASSLEPGTAGNTIYF. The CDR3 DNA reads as TGCGCCAGCAGCTTGGAACCCGGGACAGCTGGAAACACCATATATTTT.

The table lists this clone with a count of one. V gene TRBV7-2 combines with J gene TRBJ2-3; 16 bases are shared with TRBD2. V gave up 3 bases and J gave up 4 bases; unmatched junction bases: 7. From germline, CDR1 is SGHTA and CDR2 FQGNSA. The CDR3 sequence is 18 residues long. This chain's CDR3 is CASSLKGLAGGRADTQYF. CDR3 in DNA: TGTGCCAGCAGCTTGAAGGGACTAGCGGGAGGGAGGGCAGATACGCAGTATTTT.

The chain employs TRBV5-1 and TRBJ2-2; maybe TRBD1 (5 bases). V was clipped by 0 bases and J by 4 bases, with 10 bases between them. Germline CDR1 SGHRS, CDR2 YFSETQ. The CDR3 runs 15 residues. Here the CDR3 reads CASSLVSGITGELFF. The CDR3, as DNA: TGCGCCAGCAGCTTGGTTTCAGGGATCACCGGGGAGCTGTTTTTT.

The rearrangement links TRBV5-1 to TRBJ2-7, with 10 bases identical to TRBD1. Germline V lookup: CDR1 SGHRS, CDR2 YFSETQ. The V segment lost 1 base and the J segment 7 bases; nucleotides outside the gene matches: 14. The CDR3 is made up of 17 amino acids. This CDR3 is CASSLSPLRQGAGEQYF. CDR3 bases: TGCGCCAGCAGCTTGTCCCCCCTACGACAGGGGGCAGGGGAGCAGTACTTC.

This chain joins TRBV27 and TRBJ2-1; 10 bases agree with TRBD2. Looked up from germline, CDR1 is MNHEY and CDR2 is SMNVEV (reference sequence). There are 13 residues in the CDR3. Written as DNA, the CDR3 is TGTGCGAGGACTAGCGGAGTATACAATGAGCAGTTCTTC. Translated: CARTSGVYNEQFF.

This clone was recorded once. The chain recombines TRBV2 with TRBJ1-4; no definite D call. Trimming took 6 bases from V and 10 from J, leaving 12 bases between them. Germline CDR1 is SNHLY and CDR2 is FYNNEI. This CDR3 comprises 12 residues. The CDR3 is CASSREEIKLFF. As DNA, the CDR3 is TGTGCCAGCAGCCGCGAAGAGATAAAACTGTTTTTT.

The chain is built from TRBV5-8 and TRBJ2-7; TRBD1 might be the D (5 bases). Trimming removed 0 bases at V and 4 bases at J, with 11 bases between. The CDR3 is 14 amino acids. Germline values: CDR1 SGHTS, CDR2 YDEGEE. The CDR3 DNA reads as TGTGCCAGCAGCTTGGAGGGGCGAGCATACGAGCAGTACTTC. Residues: CASSLEGRAYEQYF.

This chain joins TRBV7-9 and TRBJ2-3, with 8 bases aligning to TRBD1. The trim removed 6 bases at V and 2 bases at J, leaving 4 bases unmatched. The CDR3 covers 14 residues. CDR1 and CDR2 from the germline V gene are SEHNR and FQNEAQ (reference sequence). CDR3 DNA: TGTGCCAGCAGTTACCAGGGGGCCACAGATACGCAGTATTTT. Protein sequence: CASSYQGATDTQYF.

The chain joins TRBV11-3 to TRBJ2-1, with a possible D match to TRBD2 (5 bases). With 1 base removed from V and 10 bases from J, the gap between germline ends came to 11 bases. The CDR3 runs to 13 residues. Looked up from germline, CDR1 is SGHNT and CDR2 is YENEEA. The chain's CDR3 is CASSLGGWEEQFF. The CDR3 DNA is TGTGCCAGCAGCTTAGGAGGGTGGGAGGAGCAGTTCTTC.

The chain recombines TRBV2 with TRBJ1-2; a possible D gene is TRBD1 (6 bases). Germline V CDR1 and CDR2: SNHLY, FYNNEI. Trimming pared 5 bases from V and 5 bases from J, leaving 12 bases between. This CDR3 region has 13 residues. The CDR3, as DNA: TGTGCCAGCAGTTTTGACAGGAGGTATGGCTACACCTTC. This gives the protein CASSFDRRYGYTF.

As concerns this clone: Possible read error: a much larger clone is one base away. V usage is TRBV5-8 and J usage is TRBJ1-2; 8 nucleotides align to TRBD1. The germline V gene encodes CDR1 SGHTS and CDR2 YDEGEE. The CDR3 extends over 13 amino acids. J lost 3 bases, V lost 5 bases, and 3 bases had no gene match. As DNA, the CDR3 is TGTGCCAGCAGTTTGACAGGGGACTATGGCTACACCTTC. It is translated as CASSLTGDYGYTF.

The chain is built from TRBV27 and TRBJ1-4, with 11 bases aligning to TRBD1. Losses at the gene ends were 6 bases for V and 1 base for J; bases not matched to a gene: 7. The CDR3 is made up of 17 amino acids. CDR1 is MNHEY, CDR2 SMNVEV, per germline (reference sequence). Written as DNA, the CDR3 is TGTGCCAGCAGGGAGGGACAGGGGGGAATAACTAATGAAAAACTGTTTTTT. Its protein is CASREGQGGITNEKLFF.

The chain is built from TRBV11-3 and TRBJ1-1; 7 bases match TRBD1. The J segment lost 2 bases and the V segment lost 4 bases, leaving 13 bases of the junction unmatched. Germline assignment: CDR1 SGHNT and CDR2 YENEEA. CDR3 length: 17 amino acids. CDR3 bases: TGTGCCAGCAGCTCCACCTGGACGGACAGGCTAAACACTGAAGCTTTCTTT. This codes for CASSSTWTDRLNTEAFF. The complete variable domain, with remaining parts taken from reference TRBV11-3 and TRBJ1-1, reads EAGVVQSPRYKIIEKKQPVAFWCNPISGHNTLYWYLQNLGQGPELLIRYENEEAVDDSQLPKDRFSAERLKGVDSTLKIQPAELGDSAVYLCASSSTWTDRLNTEAFFGQGTRLTVV.

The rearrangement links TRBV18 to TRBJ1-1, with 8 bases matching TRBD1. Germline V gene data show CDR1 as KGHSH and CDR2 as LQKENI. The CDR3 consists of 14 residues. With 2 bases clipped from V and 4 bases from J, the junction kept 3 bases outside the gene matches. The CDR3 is CASSPGQGRTEAFF. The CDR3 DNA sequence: TGTGCCAGCTCACCAGGACAGGGTCGCACTGAAGCTTTCTTT.